This T cell receptor (beta chain) was sequenced for a study of beta chain features in type 1 diabetes. The investigators reverse transcribed all of the isolated RNA, so they sequenced expressed TCRB transcripts. Only in-frame clones appear in the TCRdb table, and some are missing; sequencing was by immunoSEQ multiplex PCR. The sample has nearly 700,000 clones; about an eighth are singletons. Findings and limits, study-wide: Shortening of TCRB CDR3s, moderate but significant, appeared in all four CD4+ subsets of Type 1 diabetes patients.

This clone occurred a few times. The antigen remains unidentified. Trimming removed 0 bases from V and 4 bases from J, with 10 bases in between. The germline CDR1 and CDR2 sequences are SGHRS and YFSETQ. This CDR3 comprises 15 residues. The rearrangement uses TRBV5-1 and TRBJ2-2; the D gene could be TRBD1 or TRBD2 (5 bases each). This TCR was recovered from a man between 18 and 35 years old with type 1 diabetes. Sequenced input: naive CD4+ T cells from blood. CDR3 bases: TGCGCCAGCAGCTTGGCTGCAGGGAGCACCGGGGAGCTGTTTTTT. Its protein is CASSLAAGSTGELFF.